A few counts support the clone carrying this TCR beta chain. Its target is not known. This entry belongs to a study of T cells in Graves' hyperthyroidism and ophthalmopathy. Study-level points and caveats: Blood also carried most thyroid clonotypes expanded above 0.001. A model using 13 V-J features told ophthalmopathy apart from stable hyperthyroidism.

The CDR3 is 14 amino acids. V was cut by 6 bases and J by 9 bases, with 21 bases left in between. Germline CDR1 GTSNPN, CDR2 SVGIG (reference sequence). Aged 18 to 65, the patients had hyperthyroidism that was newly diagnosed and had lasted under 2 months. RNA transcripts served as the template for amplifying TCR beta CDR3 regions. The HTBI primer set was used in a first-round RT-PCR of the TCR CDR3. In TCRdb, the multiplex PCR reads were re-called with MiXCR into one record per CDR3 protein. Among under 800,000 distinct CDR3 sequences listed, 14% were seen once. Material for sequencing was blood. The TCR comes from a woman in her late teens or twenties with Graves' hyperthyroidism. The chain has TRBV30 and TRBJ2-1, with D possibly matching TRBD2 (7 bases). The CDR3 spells CACRGPGAGAEQFF. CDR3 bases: TGTGCCTGTCGGGGGCCCGGGGCGGGAGCTGAGCAGTTCTTC. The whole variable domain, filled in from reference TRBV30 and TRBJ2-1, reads SQTIHQWPATLVQPVGSPLSLECTVEGTSNPNLYWYRQAAGRGLQLLFYSVGIGQISSEVPQNLSASRPQDRQFILSSKKLLLSDSGFYLCACRGPGAGAEQFFGPGTRLTVL.